This T cell receptor beta chain was observed in a study of T-cell reconstitution after alpha-beta-depleted transplantation in children. The authors prepared the TCRbeta library with unique molecular identifiers. TCRdb recomputed calls from the PCR reads with MiXCR, one row per CDR3 protein. The profile covers about 600,000 distinct CDR3 sequences, with 8% to 11% appearing a single time and less than 5% taken by the ten largest. This clonotype was observed many times. CDR3 size: 17 residues. Trimming cost V 1 base and J 5 bases; bases outside gene matches: 6. The sequence was obtained from a human donor who donated a stem cell graft to a child with acute myeloid leukemia. The chain combines TRBV12-3 or TRBV12-4 with TRBJ2-3; TRBD2 matches 13 bases. Sequenced material: PBMCs from the stem cell graft donor, taken from the stem cell graft. CDR3 nucleotides: TGTGCCAGCAGTTTAGGGACTAGCGGGAGATGGGGAGATACGCAGTATTTT. It encodes CASSLGTSGRWGDTQYF.